This entry lists 29 T cell receptor beta chains sequenced from one sample in a study of blood T cell repertoires in COVID-19 (dated by TCRdb to 2018 to 2020). The library came from the immunoSEQ multiplex PCR assay. TCRdb took this table from immuneACCESS and kept in-frame rearrangements with V and J called. Such tables lack part of the clones; where checked against another copy, unresolved V genes explain under half of the gap, and the rest is unexplained. The sample records roughly 160,000 clones, around 83% of which are singletons. Roughly 19% of the sample goes to the ten largest clones. Source material: peripheral blood. These TCRs come from a woman in her seventies who had recovered from COVID-19.

As concerns this clone: A clone one base away is much larger, so this may be a read error. At the DNA level, this CDR3 is encoded by other sequences in the same sample as well. The chain carries TRBV7-3 and TRBJ1-2; 8 bases fit TRBD1. The CDR3 covers 13 residues. CDR1 is SGHTA and CDR2 is FQGTGA in the germline V gene. Losses at the gene ends were 5 bases for V and 4 bases for J; bases not matched to a gene: 3. CDR3 amino acids: CASSTGTGYGYTF. For the CDR3, the DNA is TGTGCCAGCAGCACCGGGACAGGCTATGGCTACACCTTC.

The CDR3 coding sequence is TGTGCCAGCCATGGACTCTACTACAATCAGCCCCAGCATTTT. This sequence encodes CASHGLYYNQPQHF. The J gene is TRBJ1-5, the V gene TRBV28; no reliable D call. CDR1 MDHEN and CDR2 SYDVKM come from the germline V gene. V was pared by 8 bases and J by 3 bases, with 14 bases between. The CDR3 length is 14 residues. Together with reference TRBV28 and TRBJ1-5, the CDR3 gives the full variable domain: DVKVTQSSRYLVKRTGEKVFLECVQDMDHENMFWYRQDPGLGLRLIYFSYDVKMKEKGDIPEGYSVSREKKERFSLILESASTNQTSMYLCASHGLYYNQPQHFGDGTRLSIL.

This clone was seen more than once but under ten times. The chain recombines TRBV5-1 with TRBJ2-3; 9 nucleotides align to TRBD1. This CDR3 spans 14 amino acids. Germline assignment: CDR1 SGHRS and CDR2 YFSETQ. With V trimmed by 4 bases and J by 4 bases, 4 bases remained unmatched. CDR3: CASSPQGASDTQYF. Written as DNA, the CDR3 is TGCGCCAGCAGCCCACAGGGGGCCTCAGATACGCAGTATTTT.

The V gene is TRBV9, the J gene TRBJ2-1; 10 bases align to TRBD2. Per germline, CDR1 SGDLS and CDR2 YYNGEE. CDR3 size: 17 residues. The ends lost 1 base at V and 3 bases at J; junction bases unmatched: 7. The CDR3 DNA reads TGTGCCAGCAGCGTATCCCCCGGACTAGCGGTCTACAATGAGCAGTTCTTC. Translation gives CASSVSPGLAVYNEQFF.

The chain links TRBV19 to TRBJ2-5, with 9 bases lining up with TRBD2. The junction had 9 bases not matched to a gene; V was cut back by 3 bases and J by 1 base. The CDR3 totals 17 residues. The germline CDR1 and CDR2 sequences are LNHDA and SQIVND (reference sequence). The CDR3 nucleotides read TGTGCCAGTAGTATGGGGTTAGCGGGGGACCTCCAAGAGACCCAGTACTTC. It codes for CASSMGLAGDLQETQYF.

The chain has TRBV5-8 and TRBJ2-5; D ambiguous. The germline V and J ends were trimmed by 5 bases and 4 bases, with 15 bases remaining between them. CDR1 SGHTS and CDR2 YDEGEE come from the germline V gene. The CDR3 runs 14 residues. In DNA form, the CDR3 reads TGTGCCAGCAGGCCCTTGGGCGAAGGAGAGACCCAGTACTTC. It codes for CASRPLGEGETQYF.

This chain joins TRBV15 and TRBJ2-2, with D maybe TRBD1 (5 bases). Germline CDR1 is LNHNV and CDR2 is YYDKDF (reference sequence). This CDR3 contains 13 residues. Trimming pared 4 bases from V and 7 bases from J, leaving 10 bases between. This CDR3 reads CATSTGPGGELFF. CDR3 DNA: TGTGCCACCAGCACAGGGCCGGGCGGGGAGCTGTTTTTT.

The chain has TRBV29-1 and TRBJ2-3; D unclear. V was pared by 3 bases and J by 6 bases, with 10 bases between. This CDR3 has 12 residues. CDR1 SQVTM and CDR2 ANQGSEA come from the germline V gene. CDR3: CSVERPNDTQYF. The CDR3 DNA reads as TGCAGCGTTGAGAGGCCTAATGATACGCAGTATTTT.

Details on this clone: The same CDR3 is also encoded by other DNA sequences in this sample. J is TRBJ1-4 and V is TRBV3-1 (or the pseudogene TRBV3-2); weak D call: TRBD1 (6 bases). Looked up from germline, CDR1 is LGHDT and CDR2 is YNNKEL (reference sequence). The CDR3 is 14 residues long. Trimming removed 1 base at V and 8 bases at J, with 11 bases between. CDR3 protein: CASSQGGQTEKLFF. The CDR3 DNA is TGTGCCAGCAGCCAAGGAGGACAGACGGAAAAACTGTTTTTT.

V usage is TRBV28 and J usage is TRBJ1-2; 7 bases fit TRBD1. V lost 5 bases and J lost 1; bases outside the gene matches: 16. Germline CDR1 reads MDHEN; CDR2 reads SYDVKM. This CDR3 contains 18 residues. CDR3 coding DNA: TGTGCCAGCAGTCCACCGCTCCCCTACGGGACAGATAACTATGGCTACACCTTC. This codes for CASSPPLPYGTDNYGYTF.

Written as DNA, the CDR3 is TGTGCCAGCAGCCGCGGGGAGACCCAGTACTTC. Amino acid sequence: CASSRGETQYF. This chain links TRBV12-3 or TRBV12-4 with TRBJ2-5, with a possible D match to TRBD2 (5 bases). Trimming left V 6 bases short and J 5 bases short, with 7 bases between. The CDR3 consists of 11 residues.

This clone was picked up a small number of times. This chain uses TRBV5-1 with TRBJ2-1; D possibly corresponds to TRBD2 (6 bases). Trimming removed 3 bases at V and 10 bases at J, with 17 bases between. Germline loops: CDR1 SGHRS, CDR2 YFSETQ. The CDR3 spans 14 residues. CDR3: CASSWAALANEQFF. In nucleotides, the CDR3 is TGCGCCAGCAGCTGGGCAGCTCTAGCGAACGAGCAGTTCTTC.

This clone was observed once. The rearrangement uses TRBV29-1 and TRBJ2-5; 10 nucleotides match TRBD1. V shed 6 bases and J 3 bases; nucleotides not matched to a gene: 16. Per germline, CDR1 SQVTM and CDR2 ANQGSEA. This CDR3 region has 17 residues. The chain's CDR3 is CSVAPRDRGWGKETQYF. CDR3 in DNA: TGCAGCGTCGCGCCCCGGGACAGGGGATGGGGAAAAGAGACCCAGTACTTC.

To note about this clone: Other DNA sequences within the sample encode an identical CDR3. The chain is built from TRBV27 and TRBJ2-1; 7 bases match TRBD1. The trim removed 6 bases at V and 3 bases at J, leaving 2 bases unmatched. Germline CDR1 reads MNHEY; CDR2 reads SMNVEV (reference sequence). The CDR3 has 13 amino acids. As DNA, the CDR3 is TGTGCCAGCAGCAGGACAGGCTACAATGAGCAGTTCTTC. Translated: CASSRTGYNEQFF.

V is TRBV4-2 and J is TRBJ1-4; 7 positions match TRBD1. Losses at the gene ends were 0 bases for V and 8 bases for J; bases not matched to a gene: 15. From germline, CDR1 is LGHNA and CDR2 YNFKEQ. This CDR3 is 18 amino acids long. The CDR3, as DNA: TGTGCCAGCAGCCAAGATGTGATAGGAGGGGGCCTTGGAGAAAAACTGTTTTTT. It specifies CASSQDVIGGGLGEKLFF.

The chain recombines TRBV7-2 with TRBJ2-6; D uncertain. The germline V gene has CDR1 SGHTA and CDR2 FQGNSA. The CDR3 has 17 amino acids. V lost 5 bases, J lost 1 base, and 15 bases lay in between. The CDR3 DNA reads as TGTGCCAGCAGCCCCGTGGGCCCTGCTTCTGGGGCCAACGTCCTGACTTTC. Its translation is CASSPVGPASGANVLTF.

The J gene is TRBJ1-5, the V gene TRBV7-9; 7 bases fit TRBD1. The CDR3 runs 18 residues. Unmatched junction bases numbered 11, after V lost 3 bases and J lost 0 bases. Germline CDR1 SEHNR, CDR2 FQNEAQ (reference sequence). The CDR3 DNA reads TGTGCCAGCAGCTTCGGGACAGCGCCCCGTTTTAGCAATCAGCCCCAGCATTTT. This sequence encodes CASSFGTAPRFSNQPQHF.

This chain uses TRBV14 with TRBJ2-7; a weak D match, TRBD2 (7 bases). Germline V CDR1 and CDR2: SGHDN, FVKESK. This CDR3 contains 14 residues. V was pared by 4 bases and J by 5 bases, with 15 bases between. CDR3 bases: TGTGCCAGCAGCCCCGTGGGCGGGGGCCACGAGCAGTACTTC. Its translation: CASSPVGGGHEQYF.

The chain couples TRBV6-5 to TRBJ2-1; 11 positions agree with TRBD1. The CDR3 loop spans 16 amino acids. The germline V gene encodes CDR1 MNHEY and CDR2 SVGAGI. V gave up 0 bases and J gave up 7 bases; unmatched junction bases: 5. This CDR3 reads CASSYSWTGGRNEQFF. CDR3 nucleotides: TGTGCCAGCAGTTACTCGTGGACAGGGGGCAGGAATGAGCAGTTCTTC.

The chain employs TRBV20-1 and TRBJ2-1; the match to TRBD2 covers 7 bases. CDR3 length: 11 amino acids. CDR1 and CDR2 (germline): DFQATT, SNEGSKA (reference sequence). V gave up 6 bases and J gave up 7 bases; unmatched junction bases: 3. CDR3 loop: CSALRGNEQFF. The CDR3 DNA sequence: TGCAGTGCCCTGCGGGGGAATGAGCAGTTCTTC.

In nucleotides, the CDR3 is TGTGCCACGAACCCAGGGACAGCCGAAAATTCACCCCTCCACTTT. The encoded protein is CATNPGTAENSPLHF. The rearrangement links TRBV15 to TRBJ1-6, with 7 bases aligning to TRBD1. Germline V lookup: CDR1 LNHNV, CDR2 YYDKDF (reference sequence). The CDR3 extends over 15 amino acids. J was trimmed by 7 bases and V by 9 bases; bases with no gene match: 12.

This chain joins TRBV6-6 and TRBJ1-1, with 7 bases fitting TRBD1. Looked up from germline, CDR1 is MNHNY and CDR2 is SVGAGI (reference sequence). With 7 bases clipped from V and 2 bases from J, the junction kept 7 bases outside the gene matches. The CDR3 has 14 amino acids. The CDR3 protein is CASIDRDRNTEAFF. The CDR3 nucleotides read TGTGCCAGCATCGACAGGGATAGAAACACTGAAGCTTTCTTT.

The chain joins TRBV28 to TRBJ1-5; 11 nucleotides agree with TRBD1. V dropped 7 bases and J dropped 6; count of bases not matched to a gene: 11. This CDR3 contains 16 residues. Germline CDR1 and CDR2: MDHEN and SYDVKM. Written as DNA, the CDR3 is TGTGCCAGCACAAGGACAGGGGGCTCTCTCGGTCAGCCCCAGCATTTT. Translation: CASTRTGGSLGQPQHF.

This rearrangement joins TRBV5-1 to TRBJ2-5; D unclear. Germline CDR1 is SGHRS and CDR2 is YFSETQ. V lost 4 bases to trimming and J lost 1 base, with 8 bases between them. This CDR3 contains 13 residues. The CDR3 loop is CASSRAPQETQYF. In nucleotides, the CDR3 is TGCGCCAGCAGCCGAGCCCCCCAAGAGACCCAGTACTTC.

This clone was seen a handful of times. The chain couples TRBV18 to TRBJ1-1, with D possibly being TRBD1 (6 bases). This CDR3 spans 18 amino acids. V was shortened by 0 bases and J by 2 bases, with 19 bases between the two germline ends. Germline values: CDR1 KGHSH, CDR2 LQKENI. The CDR3 reads CASSPPWAGVGLNTEAFF. The CDR3 DNA reads TGTGCCAGCTCACCACCATGGGCAGGGGTTGGGCTCAACACTGAAGCTTTCTTT.

This chain uses TRBV12-3 or TRBV12-4 with TRBJ2-1, with a weak D call TRBD2 (7 bases). The CDR3 length is 12 residues. With 6 bases removed from V and 12 bases from J, the gap between germline ends came to 15 bases. The CDR3 DNA reads as TGTGCCAGCAGCCCCGGGGGGCGGGGGCAGTTCTTC. Amino acids: CASSPGGRGQFF.

The V gene is TRBV5-1, the J gene TRBJ2-7; no clear D. Trimming left V 2 bases short and J 4 bases short, with 4 bases between. CDR3 length equals 11 residues. The germline V gene encodes CDR1 SGHRS and CDR2 YFSETQ. The CDR3: CASSFLYEQYF. The CDR3, as DNA: TGCGCCAGCAGCTTTCTTTACGAGCAGTACTTC.

CDR3 loop: CASSLVVGEQPQHF. CDR3 nucleotide sequence: TGCGCCAGCAGCTTGGTCGTGGGCGAGCAGCCCCAGCATTTT. The chain carries TRBV5-1 and TRBJ1-5; D unclear. The germline V gene has CDR1 SGHRS and CDR2 YFSETQ. V lost 0 bases and J 7 bases, leaving 11 bases between the germline ends. The CDR3 extends over 14 amino acids.

The J gene is TRBJ2-1, the V gene TRBV19; TRBD1 matches 10 bases. Germline V gene sequence: CDR1 LNHDA, CDR2 SQIVND (reference sequence). J gave up 8 bases and V 5 bases, and 15 bases lay outside the gene matches. The CDR3 spans 17 residues. CDR3 nucleotides: TGTGCCAGTAGTCCCCGGACAGGGGGGACCCGAGGGGATGAGCAGTTCTTC. It yields the protein CASSPRTGGTRGDEQFF.